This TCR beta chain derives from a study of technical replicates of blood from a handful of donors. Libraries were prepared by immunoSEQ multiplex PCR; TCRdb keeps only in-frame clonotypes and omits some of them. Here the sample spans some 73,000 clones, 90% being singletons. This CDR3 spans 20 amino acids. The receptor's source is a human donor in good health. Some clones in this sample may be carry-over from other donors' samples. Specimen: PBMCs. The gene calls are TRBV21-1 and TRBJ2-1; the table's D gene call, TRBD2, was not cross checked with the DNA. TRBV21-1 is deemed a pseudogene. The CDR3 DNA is TGTGCCAGCAGCAAAGCCGGGGGGACTAGCGAAAGAAAAACCTACAATGAGCAGTTCTTC. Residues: CASSKAGGTSERKTYNEQFF.